This TCR beta chain was sequenced during a study of blood T cell repertoires in COVID-19. In the study overall: Spain, Italy and the United States supplied samples that represented acute and convalescent COVID-19. PBMCs, B-cell-depleted T cells, or T cells provided the cDNA or gDNA that made up the material.

This clone is a singleton in its sample. Original data processing: Estimated nucleated cell counts came from reference gene primer amplification. Clones were read by immunoSEQ multiplex PCR, and TCRdb kept only the in-frame ones, dropping some. Clonal size and the V and J genes are those of that table, whereas D and trimming came from the DNA. The repertoire holds 200,000 to 300,000 clones, with more than 85% as singletons. CDR3 length: 15 residues. V was clipped by 3 bases and J by 2 bases, with 10 bases between them. Germline lookup yields CDR1 LNHDA and CDR2 SQIVND (reference sequence). Sample: peripheral blood. The TCR was taken from a woman in her fifties or sixties with COVID-19, enrolled during active disease. The chain combines TRBV19 with TRBJ1-4; the D is unclear. The CDR3: CASSIREPTNEKLFF. The CDR3, as DNA: TGTGCCAGTAGTATCCGGGAACCCACTAATGAAAAACTGTTTTTT. The full variable domain, rest sourced from reference TRBV19 and TRBJ1-4, is DGGITQSPKYLFRKEGQNVTLSCEQNLNHDAMYWYRQDPGQGLRLIYYSQIVNDFQKGDIAEGYSVSREKKESFPLTVTSAQKNPTAFYLCASSIREPTNEKLFFGSGTQLSVL.